A selection of T cell receptor beta chains follows, all from one sample in a study of CD8 T cells in Susac syndrome. MiXCR was run by TCRdb on the immunoSEQ multiplex PCR reads, yielding one entry per CDR3 protein. Of about 190,000 distinct CDR3 sequences in the sample, 95% are singletons; the top ten hold around 0.092%. The sample was CD4+ T cells from PBMCs. The receptors here all came from a human donor with Susac syndrome. The CDR3 runs from the conserved cysteine through the conserved F or W. A D gene is named only where the DNA matches it firmly.

D	V	length	J	CDR3
-	TRBV20-1	14	TRBJ2-7	CSATRESISYEQYF
-	TRBV12-3/TRBV12-4	13	TRBJ1-5	CASTLTGNQPQHF
-	TRBV5-1	14	TRBJ2-7	CASSLEIRSYEQYF
-	TRBV3-1	12	TRBJ2-1	CASSYSRGEQFF
TRBD1	TRBV9	15	TRBJ1-3	CASSPNRGPGNTIYF
-	TRBV20-1	16	TRBJ2-3	CSAKRPGTTFTDTQYF
TRBD1	TRBV11-1	14	TRBJ2-1	CASSPDRTLGEQFF
TRBD1	TRBV29-1	15	TRBJ1-5	CSVGTGGDPNQPQHF
TRBD2	TRBV20-1	12	TRBJ2-1	CSARGRGRAQFF
TRBD1	TRBV28	13	TRBJ2-4	CASNQGQMYIQYF
-	TRBV29-1	12	TRBJ1-2	CSVEVGVNGYTF
TRBD2	TRBV20-1	15	TRBJ2-5	CSAPLSGGRQETQYF
-	TRBV12-3/TRBV12-4	13	TRBJ1-5	CASSSSNGQPQHF